Presented here are 25 T cell receptor beta chains from one specimen sequenced in a study of cytomegalovirus exposure and HLA in healthy donors (dated by TCRdb to 2016 to 2017). The method behind the library was the immunoSEQ multiplex PCR assay. For the multiplex PCR, a mixture combining 60 forward primers for TCR Vbeta segments and 13 reverse primers for TCR Jbeta segments was used. Here the immuneACCESS table is served through TCRdb, limited to in-frame sequences with V and J called. Missing clones are a known gap in these copies; in checked studies unresolved V genes cover under half, and the rest lacks a known reason. The sample contains tens of thousands of clones, around 72% of them found a single time. The ten biggest clones cover roughly an eighth of the sample. Sample: PBMCs. The receptor set was obtained from a woman aged 40-49 years in good health and CMV-seropositive.

V and J are TRBV6-5 and TRBJ1-2; 10 bases are shared with TRBD1. Trimming took 6 bases from V and 8 from J; bases not matched to a gene: 12. Germline assignment: CDR1 MNHEY and CDR2 SVGAGI. This CDR3 region has 15 residues. The CDR3: CASSHPRDRGTGYTF. The CDR3 bases are TGTGCCAGCAGCCACCCCCGGGACAGGGGTACAGGCTACACCTTC.

This clone has just one count. The chain joins TRBV15 to TRBJ2-7; D perhaps matches TRBD2 (6 bases). With 0 bases removed from V and 3 bases from J, the gap between germline ends came to 12 bases. Germline loops: CDR1 LNHNV, CDR2 YYDKDF (reference sequence). This CDR3 contains 15 residues. Written as DNA, the CDR3 is TGTGCCACCAGCAGAGAGGGGGGTAGAGGCTACGAGCAGTACTTC. Encoded protein: CATSREGGRGYEQYF.

CDR3: CASSPVVAGGRHEQFF. The CDR3 DNA reads as TGTGCCAGTAGCCCCGTGGTAGCGGGGGGGCGACATGAGCAGTTCTTC. The J gene is TRBJ2-1, the V gene TRBV19, with 11 bases lining up with TRBD2. CDR1 is LNHDA, CDR2 SQIVND, per germline (reference sequence). Trimming cost V 6 bases and J 8 bases; bases outside gene matches: 12. This CDR3 contains 16 residues.

This chain joins TRBV5-1 and TRBJ1-4; D gene uncertain. The CDR3 runs to 14 residues. V lost 3 bases and J lost 3, with 9 bases in between. The germline V gene encodes CDR1 SGHRS and CDR2 YFSETQ. CDR3 DNA: TGCGCCAGCAGCTCGACACAATCTAATGAAAAACTGTTTTTT. This encodes CASSSTQSNEKLFF. The full variable domain, rest sourced from reference TRBV5-1 and TRBJ1-4, is KAGVTQTPRYLIKTRGQQVTLSCSPISGHRSVSWYQQTPGQGLQFLFEYFSETQRNKGNFPGRFSGRQFSNSRSEMNVSTLELGDSALYLCASSSTQSNEKLFFGSGTQLSVL.

V gene TRBV5-1 combines with J gene TRBJ2-3, with TRBD1 as a possible D gene (5 bases). Per germline, CDR1 SGHRS and CDR2 YFSETQ. V shed 0 bases and J shed 1 base, with 6 bases lying between them. This CDR3 contains 14 residues. CDR3 sequence (DNA): TGCGCCAGCAGCTTGGAAGGGGGCACAGATACGCAGTATTTT. Residues: CASSLEGGTDTQYF. Complete variable domain (other parts from reference TRBV5-1 and TRBJ2-3): KAGVTQTPRYLIKTRGQQVTLSCSPISGHRSVSWYQQTPGQGLQFLFEYFSETQRNKGNFPGRFSGRQFSNSRSEMNVSTLELGDSALYLCASSLEGGTDTQYFGPGTRLTVL.

V gene TRBV5-1 combines with J gene TRBJ2-1, with 7 bases aligning to TRBD2. V was pared by 0 bases and J by 4 bases, with 4 bases of the junction left unmatched. Germline lookup yields CDR1 SGHRS and CDR2 YFSETQ. CDR3 length: 15 residues. In DNA form, the CDR3 reads TGCGCCAGCAGCTTGGGAGCGGGACCGTACAATGAGCAGTTCTTC. This sequence encodes CASSLGAGPYNEQFF.

The rearrangement joins TRBV18 to TRBJ2-5; no firm D call. The V end was cut by 3 bases, the J end by 1 base, with 9 bases between. Germline lookup yields CDR1 KGHSH and CDR2 LQKENI. This CDR3 has 14 residues. CDR3 residues: CASSPQSSQETQYF. As DNA, the CDR3 is TGTGCCAGCTCACCGCAGTCTAGCCAAGAGACCCAGTACTTC.

The chain couples TRBV2 to TRBJ1-2; unclear D gene. Germline CDR1 SNHLY, CDR2 FYNNEI. Trimming left V 6 bases short and J 0 bases short, with 11 bases between. The CDR3 has 14 residues. CDR3 region: CASRETPSNYGYTF. The CDR3 DNA follows: TGTGCCAGCAGAGAGACACCTTCTAACTATGGCTACACCTTC.

The rearrangement joins TRBV7-9 to TRBJ1-2, with D possibly matching TRBD1 (5 bases). This CDR3 comprises 15 residues. V lost 7 bases to trimming and J lost 4 bases, with 19 bases between them. From germline, CDR1 is SEHNR and CDR2 FQNEAQ (reference sequence). The CDR3 is CASTPRGDSSYGYTF. The CDR3 nucleotides read TGTGCCAGCACCCCCCGCGGTGACAGCAGCTATGGCTACACCTTC. Filled out from reference TRBV7-9 and TRBJ1-2, the complete variable domain reads DTGVSQNPRHKITKRGQNVTFRCDPISEHNRLYWYRQTLGQGPEFLTYFQNEAQLEKSRLLSDRFSAERPKGSFSTLEIQRTEQGDSAMYLCASTPRGDSSYGYTFGSGTRLTVV.

This chain uses TRBV5-3 with TRBJ2-7; no firm D call. TRBV5-3 is an ORF, with its function uncertain. Trimming shortened V by 4 bases and J by 4 bases, and 15 bases separated the two germline ends. This CDR3 comprises 14 residues. CDR3: CARSPPARLYEQYF. For the CDR3, the DNA is TGTGCCAGAAGCCCTCCCGCGCGGCTGTACGAGCAGTACTTC.

CDR3 DNA sequence: TGTGCCAGCAGCCAACAGGGACACTATGGCTACACCTTC. Amino acids: CASSQQGHYGYTF. The rearrangement uses TRBV5-6 and TRBJ1-2; D may be TRBD1 (6 bases). Germline V gene data show CDR1 as SGHDT and CDR2 as YYEEEE. The V gene lost 4 bases and the J gene lost 3 bases, with 10 bases spanning the gap. The CDR3 sequence is 13 residues long.

The V and J genes are TRBV4-1 and TRBJ2-3; D may be TRBD2 (6 bases). The length of the CDR3 is 16 residues. Germline values: CDR1 MGHRA, CDR2 YSYEKL. Trimming removed 4 bases from V and 0 bases from J, with 14 bases in between. Written as DNA, the CDR3 is TGCGCCAGCAGCCCCCAGGAGGGTAGAAGCACAGATACGCAGTATTTT. It encodes CASSPQEGRSTDTQYF.

Of note for this clone: A junction boundary mismatches the germline segment, possibly from a read error. J is TRBJ1-2 and V is TRBV29-1; D unclear. From germline, CDR1 is SQVTM and CDR2 ANQGSEA. The CDR3 spans 11 residues. DNA of the CDR3: TGCAGCGTTGACACGGTTTATGACTACACCTTC. Translating it yields CSVDTVYDYTF.

The gene calls are TRBV18 and TRBJ2-3; TRBD1 matches 7 bases. This CDR3 contains 15 residues. CDR1 KGHSH and CDR2 LQKENI come from the germline V gene. The V segment lost 3 bases and the J segment 3 bases; nucleotides outside the gene matches: 6. The CDR3 nucleotides are TGTGCCAGCTCACCGGGGTACAGGGGAACAGATACGCAGTATTTT. This translates into CASSPGYRGTDTQYF.

The gene calls are TRBV7-8 and TRBJ1-4; D gene unclear. The V gene lost 4 bases and the J gene lost 2 bases, with 11 bases spanning the gap. The CDR3 extends over 15 amino acids. CDR1 and CDR2 (germline): SGHVS, FQNEAQ. In DNA, the CDR3 is TGTGCCAGCAGCTCCTACGCGCCGACTAATGAAAAACTGTTTTTT. Amino acids: CASSSYAPTNEKLFF. The whole variable domain, filled in from reference TRBV7-8 and TRBJ1-4, reads GAGVSQSPRYKVAKRGQDVALRCDPISGHVSLFWYQQALGQGPEFLTYFQNEAQLDKSGLPSDRFFAERPEGSVSTLKIQRTQQEDSAVYLCASSSYAPTNEKLFFGSGTQLSVL.

V gene TRBV25-1 combines with J gene TRBJ1-2, with D maybe TRBD1 (5 bases). The germline CDR1 and CDR2 sequences are MGHDK and SYGVNS. The CDR3 extends over 15 amino acids. The V end was cut by 1 base, the J end by 0 bases, with 9 bases between. For the CDR3, the DNA is TGTGCCAGCAGTGAATCCGACAGATCTAACTATGGCTACACCTTC. This codes for CASSESDRSNYGYTF.

The chain uses TRBV10-3 and TRBJ1-2, with D perhaps matching TRBD1 (5 bases). Trimming removed 6 bases from V and 4 bases from J, with 6 bases in between. This CDR3 has 11 residues. CDR1 is ENHRY and CDR2 is SYGVKD in the germline V gene. The CDR3 here is CAISDSYGYTF. The CDR3 nucleotides are TGTGCCATCAGCGACAGCTATGGCTACACCTTC.

The chain recombines TRBV6-5 with TRBJ2-7; maybe TRBD2 (5 bases). V lost 4 bases and J lost 7, with 17 bases in between. The CDR3 has 14 amino acids. Germline V gene data show CDR1 as MNHEY and CDR2 as SVGAGI. CDR3 sequence (DNA): TGTGCCAGCAGTTTAAGCACAGACTACGTAGAGCAGTACTTC. The encoded protein is CASSLSTDYVEQYF.

The sample holds a few counts of this clone. The chain has TRBV6-5 and TRBJ1-1, with D unresolved. CDR3 size: 13 residues. Germline loops: CDR1 MNHEY, CDR2 SVGAGI. V lost 6 bases and J lost 12, with 20 bases in between. CDR3 bases: TGTGCCAGCAGCCCTATGACGGCGACGGGAACTTTCTTT. This encodes CASSPMTATGTFF.

This chain connects TRBV7-2 to TRBJ2-7; possible D gene TRBD2, 5 bases. Germline CDR1 SGHTA, CDR2 FQGNSA. The CDR3 is made up of 13 amino acids. Trimming took 3 bases from V and 6 from J, leaving 12 bases between them. For the CDR3, the DNA is TGTGCCAGCAGCTTCCGACGGGGAATCGAGCAGTACTTC. Its translation: CASSFRRGIEQYF.

This chain connects TRBV5-6 to TRBJ2-7, with D maybe TRBD1 (5 bases). The CDR3 is made up of 16 amino acids. Germline values: CDR1 SGHDT, CDR2 YYEEEE. The V end lost 4 bases, the J end lost 0 bases, and 17 bases lay between the germline ends. The CDR3 reads CASSQQTALYSYEQYF. The CDR3 nucleotides are TGTGCCAGCAGCCAACAGACAGCCCTATACTCCTACGAGCAGTACTTC.

The genes are TRBV5-1 and TRBJ1-6; possible D gene TRBD1, 5 bases. Germline CDR1 and CDR2: SGHRS and YFSETQ. Trimming left V 0 bases short and J 7 bases short, with 11 bases between. The CDR3 extends over 15 amino acids. CDR3 nucleotides: TGCGCCAGCAGCTTGGGTCAGGGAAGGAATTCACCCCTCCACTTT. Protein: CASSLGQGRNSPLHF.

This chain links TRBV7-6 with TRBJ1-2; 7 nucleotides line up with TRBD1. The CDR3 spans 14 residues. Trimming took 5 bases from V and 6 from J; bases not matched to a gene: 9. Germline V gene lookup returns CDR1 SGHVS and CDR2 FNYEAQ. CDR3 amino acids: CASSPGTVGDGYTF. DNA for the CDR3: TGTGCCAGCAGCCCTGGGACAGTTGGGGATGGCTACACCTTC.

The chain joins TRBV13 to TRBJ1-6, with 8 bases that match TRBD1. The CDR3 contains 15 residues. Trimming cost V 1 base and J 9 bases; bases outside gene matches: 5. Germline values: CDR1 PRHDT, CDR2 FYEKMQ (reference sequence). Here the CDR3 reads CASSLADRGGSPLHF. In DNA form, the CDR3 reads TGTGCCAGCAGCTTAGCCGACAGGGGTGGTTCACCCCTCCACTTT. Full variable domain (remainder filled in from reference TRBV13 and TRBJ1-6): AAGVIQSPRHLIKEKRETATLKCYPIPRHDTVYWYQQGPGQDPQFLISFYEKMQSDKGSIPDRFSAQQFSDYHSELNMSSLELGDSALYFCASSLADRGGSPLHFGNGTRLTVT.

The chain recombines TRBV18 with TRBJ1-2, with D possibly matching TRBD1 (6 bases). Germline V gene data show CDR1 as KGHSH and CDR2 as LQKENI. The CDR3 loop spans 15 amino acids. The germline V and J ends were trimmed by 5 bases and 4 bases, with 17 bases remaining between them. CDR3 region: CASSAPDRDLYGYTF. The CDR3 nucleotides read TGTGCCAGCTCAGCGCCGGACAGAGATCTCTATGGCTACACCTTC.